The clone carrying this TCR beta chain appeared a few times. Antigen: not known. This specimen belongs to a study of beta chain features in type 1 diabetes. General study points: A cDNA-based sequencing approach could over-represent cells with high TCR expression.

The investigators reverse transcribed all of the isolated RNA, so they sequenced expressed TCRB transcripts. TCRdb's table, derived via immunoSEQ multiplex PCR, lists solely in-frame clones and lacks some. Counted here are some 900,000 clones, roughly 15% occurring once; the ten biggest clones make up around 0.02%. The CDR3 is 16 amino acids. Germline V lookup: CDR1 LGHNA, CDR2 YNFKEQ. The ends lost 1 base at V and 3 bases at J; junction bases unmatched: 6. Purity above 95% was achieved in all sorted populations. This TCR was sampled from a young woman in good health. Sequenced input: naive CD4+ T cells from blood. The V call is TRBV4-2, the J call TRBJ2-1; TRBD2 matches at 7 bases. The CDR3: CASSQGEGLYYNEQFF. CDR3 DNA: TGTGCCAGCAGCCAAGGGGAGGGACTCTACTACAATGAGCAGTTCTTC.